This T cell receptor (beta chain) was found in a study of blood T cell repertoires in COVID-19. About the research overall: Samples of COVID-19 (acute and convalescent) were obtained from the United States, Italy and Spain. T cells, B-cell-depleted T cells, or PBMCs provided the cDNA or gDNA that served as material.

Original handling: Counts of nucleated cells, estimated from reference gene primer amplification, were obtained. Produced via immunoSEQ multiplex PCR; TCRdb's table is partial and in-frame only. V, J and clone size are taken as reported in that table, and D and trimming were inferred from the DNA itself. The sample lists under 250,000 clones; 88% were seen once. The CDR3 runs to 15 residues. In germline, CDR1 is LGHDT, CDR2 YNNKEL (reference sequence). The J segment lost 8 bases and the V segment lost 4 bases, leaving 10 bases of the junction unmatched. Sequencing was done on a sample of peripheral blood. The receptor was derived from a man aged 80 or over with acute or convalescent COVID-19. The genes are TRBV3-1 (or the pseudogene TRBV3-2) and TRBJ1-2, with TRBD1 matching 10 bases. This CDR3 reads CASSPFSGTGAGYTF. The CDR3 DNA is TGTGCCAGCAGCCCTTTTTCCGGGACAGGGGCAGGCTACACCTTC.